These 18 T cell receptor beta chains were sequenced from one sample in a study of cytomegalovirus exposure and HLA in healthy donors. Amplification used 60 Vbeta primers and 13 Jbeta primers. The data were produced by immunoSEQ multiplex PCR, yet TCRdb's version contains in-frame clones alone and is incomplete. The ten top clones account for 1.3% to 1.5%, within a sample of tens of thousands of clones. Sequencing used PBMCs. The receptors were gathered from a woman aged 55-75 years in good health and CMV-seronegative.

A note on this clone: At one of its ends the junction is not consistent with the germline gene, which may arise from a read error. The chain joins TRBV9 to TRBJ2-3, with 10 bases fitting TRBD2. This CDR3 is 18 amino acids long. Germline values: CDR1 SGDLS, CDR2 YYNGEE. The CDR3 here is CASSVDWTSGSGTDTQYF. The CDR3 coding sequence is TGTGCCAGCAGCGTAGATTGGACTAGCGGCTCGGGCACGGATACGCAGTATTTT. Together with reference TRBV9 and TRBJ2-3, the CDR3 gives the full variable domain: DSGVTQTPKHLITATGQRVTLRCSPRSGDLSVYWYQQSLDQGLQFLIQYYNGEERAKGNILERFSAQQFPDLHSELNLSSLELGDSALYFCASSVDWTSGSGTDTQYFGPGTRLTVL.

V is TRBV5-1 and J is TRBJ2-5, with 7 bases matching TRBD1. The J call may be in error: the DNA end matches TRBJ2-7 better. The CDR3 spans 15 residues. The germline V gene encodes CDR1 SGHRS and CDR2 YFSETQ. Here the CDR3 DNA reads TGCGCCAGCAGCCCCCAGGGGGTACTCTCCTACGAGCAGTACTTC. Amino acids: CASSPQGVLSYEQYF.

As concerns this clone: The sample carries other DNA sequences with the same CDR3. The rearrangement joins TRBV19 to TRBJ2-1; 8 positions agree with TRBD1. V shed 6 bases and J 4 bases; nucleotides not matched to a gene: 5. Germline V gives CDR1 LNHDA, CDR2 SQIVND (reference sequence). The CDR3 consists of 14 residues. The CDR3 DNA reads as TGTGCCAGTAGCGGAACAGGGGGATACAATGAGCAGTTCTTC. Residues: CASSGTGGYNEQFF.

The V call is TRBV27, the J call TRBJ2-5; TRBD2 aligns across 10 bases. Near its end, the DNA agrees better with TRBJ2-7, so the J call may be wrong. The CDR3 spans 14 residues. Looked up from germline, CDR1 is MNHEY and CDR2 is SMNVEV (reference sequence). The CDR3 protein is CASSFRTSGYEQYF. The CDR3 nucleotides read TGTGCCAGCAGTTTCCGGACTAGCGGCTACGAGCAGTACTTC.

The chain combines TRBV28 with TRBJ1-1; 7 bases agree with TRBD1. Per germline, CDR1 MDHEN and CDR2 SYDVKM. Germline trimming cut 4 bases from V and 11 bases from J; bases unmatched to any gene: 13. This CDR3 spans 14 amino acids. Here the CDR3 DNA reads TGTGCCAGCAGTTCTCCCGGGACAGCGTTTTCGGCTTTCTTT. Translating it yields CASSSPGTAFSAFF.

This sequence joins TRBV5-1 and TRBJ2-1; weak D call: TRBD2 (5 bases). The V and J ends lost 2 bases and 9 bases respectively, with 12 bases between them. The CDR3 covers 13 residues. Germline V lookup: CDR1 SGHRS, CDR2 YFSETQ. The CDR3 protein is CASSLRDEGEQFF. CDR3 coding DNA: TGCGCCAGCAGCTTAAGGGATGAGGGTGAGCAGTTCTTC.

The genes are TRBV6-6 and TRBJ2-1, with 12 nucleotides matching TRBD2. Germline CDR1 reads MNHNY; CDR2 reads SVGAGI (reference sequence). V dropped 6 bases and J dropped 5; count of bases not matched to a gene: 2. CDR3 length: 14 amino acids. The DNA for the CDR3 is TGTGCCAGCAGGACTAGCGGGGGCAACAATGAGCAGTTCTTC. Its translation is CASRTSGGNNEQFF.

This chain joins TRBV4-1 and TRBJ2-5; TRBD1 is a possible D gene (6 bases). Trimming took 0 bases from V and 1 from J, leaving 12 bases between them. CDR3 length: 16 amino acids. Germline assignment: CDR1 MGHRA and CDR2 YSYEKL. The CDR3 is CASSQEGTRGQETQYF. The CDR3 DNA follows: TGCGCCAGCAGCCAAGAAGGGACCAGGGGCCAAGAGACCCAGTACTTC.

The chain carries TRBV5-4 and TRBJ2-1; possible D gene TRBD2, 5 bases. The CDR3 extends over 14 amino acids. Trimming left V 4 bases short and J 8 bases short, with 16 bases between. Germline CDR1 reads SGHNT; CDR2 reads YYREEE (reference sequence). The DNA for the CDR3 is TGTGCCAGCAGCGGCGGGCCTCTGCAGGATGAGCAGTTCTTC. Translated, it gives CASSGGPLQDEQFF.

The chain joins TRBV4-3 to TRBJ1-2, with D unclear. The CDR3 runs to 13 residues. Per the germline V gene, CDR1 is LGHNA and CDR2 is YSLEER. Trimming took 0 bases from V and 8 from J, leaving 10 bases between them. This CDR3 is CASSQDIWQGYTF. The CDR3, as DNA: TGCGCCAGCAGCCAAGATATTTGGCAGGGCTACACCTTC.

This rearrangement joins TRBV19 to TRBJ2-1; 7 positions match TRBD1. The V and J ends lost 2 bases and 5 bases, in that order; junction bases with no gene match: 3. Germline CDR1 is LNHDA and CDR2 is SQIVND (reference sequence). This CDR3 comprises 14 residues. CDR3 amino acids: CASSIPGQNNEQFF. The CDR3 DNA follows: TGTGCCAGTAGTATACCGGGACAGAACAATGAGCAGTTCTTC.

The chain employs TRBV5-6 and TRBJ2-7; 8 nucleotides align to TRBD1. The CDR3 runs to 16 residues. Germline loops: CDR1 SGHDT, CDR2 YYEEEE. V shed 4 bases, J shed 3 bases, and the junction held 12 bases outside the gene matches. The CDR3 bases are TGTGCCAGCAGCCGGCAGGGGGCCCGGTCCCTCTACGAGCAGTACTTC. Its protein product is CASSRQGARSLYEQYF.

The genes are TRBV30 and TRBJ2-1, with 11 bases lining up with TRBD2. Losses at the gene ends were 3 bases for V and 10 bases for J; bases not matched to a gene: 11. Germline V gene lookup returns CDR1 GTSNPN and CDR2 SVGIG (reference sequence). The CDR3 runs 15 residues. The CDR3 spells CAWSQKGLAAAEQFF. CDR3 bases: TGTGCCTGGAGCCAAAAGGGACTAGCGGCCGCGGAGCAGTTCTTC.

The rearrangement joins TRBV7-9 to TRBJ1-2; D not certain. The CDR3 has 12 residues. Germline V CDR1 and CDR2: SEHNR, FQNEAQ (reference sequence). V was pared by 4 bases and J by 5 bases, with 8 bases between. Here the CDR3 reads CASSSREYGYTF. The CDR3 DNA reads as TGTGCCAGCAGCTCGAGGGAATATGGCTACACCTTC.

The gene calls are TRBV9 and TRBJ1-1; the D gene is possibly TRBD1 (6 bases). The V gene's germline CDR1 is SGDLS and CDR2 YYNGEE. The germline V and J ends were trimmed by 4 bases and 1 base, with 17 bases remaining between them. This CDR3 comprises 16 residues. The CDR3 protein is CASSLRAGGANTEAFF. The CDR3 region has the DNA TGTGCCAGCAGCCTCAGGGCGGGGGGCGCGAACACTGAAGCTTTCTTT.

The chain combines TRBV28 with TRBJ1-6, with D uncertain. The V and J ends lost 6 bases and 9 bases respectively, with 24 bases between them. This CDR3 region has 17 residues. In germline, CDR1 is MDHEN, CDR2 SYDVKM. CDR3 bases: TGTGCCAGCAGCGTTTCCGGACCGGAGGCCGGATTTTCACCCCTCCACTTT. Translated: CASSVSGPEAGFSPLHF.

The rearrangement uses TRBV19 and TRBJ2-1; possibly TRBD2 for D (6 bases). CDR1 and CDR2 from the germline V gene are LNHDA and SQIVND (reference sequence). The CDR3 totals 11 residues. Trimming stripped 4 bases from V and 15 bases from J, with 13 bases between. The CDR3, as DNA: TGTGCCAGTAGTACCACCCGGGAGTCGTTCTTC. Amino acid sequence: CASSTTRESFF.

This chain links TRBV6-4 with TRBJ1-1; a weak D match, TRBD1 (6 bases). V dropped 6 bases and J dropped 3 bases, with 14 bases sitting between them. The germline V gene encodes CDR1 MRHNA and CDR2 SNTAGT. CDR3 length: 14 amino acids. CDR3 region: CASRAQGWDTEAFF. Here the CDR3 DNA reads TGTGCCAGCAGAGCACAGGGATGGGACACTGAAGCTTTCTTT.